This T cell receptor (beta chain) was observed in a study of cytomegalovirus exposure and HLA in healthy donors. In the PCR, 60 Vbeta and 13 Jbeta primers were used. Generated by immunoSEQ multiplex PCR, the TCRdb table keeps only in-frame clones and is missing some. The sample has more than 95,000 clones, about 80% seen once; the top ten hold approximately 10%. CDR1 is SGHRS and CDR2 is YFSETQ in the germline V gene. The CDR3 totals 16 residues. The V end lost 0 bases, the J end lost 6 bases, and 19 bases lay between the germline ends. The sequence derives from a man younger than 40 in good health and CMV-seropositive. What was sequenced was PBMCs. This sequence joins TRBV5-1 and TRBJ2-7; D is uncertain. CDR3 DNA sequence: TGCGCCAGCAGCTTGGTCTACAATAGAGGCTCCGGCGAGCAGTACTTC. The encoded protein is CASSLVYNRGSGEQYF.